This entry is about one T cell receptor (beta chain). Its antigen is unknown. Here immunoSEQ multiplex PCR was the method, and the copy in TCRdb shows in-frame clones only, minus some. In the table there are fewer than 20,000 clones, about 85% of which are singletons. This sample is part of a study of T cells in narcolepsy. Overall study: Healthy controls were enrolled alongside patients with narcolepsy type 1 or type 2.

The study, taken as a whole, reports: Some memory CD4+ repertoires had no autoreactive clone sequences. Comparing one patient's CSF and blood CD4+ clonotypes highlighted HCRT- and TRIB2-specific autoreactive clonotypes.

Germline trimming cut 2 bases from V and 4 bases from J; bases unmatched to any gene: 8. The CDR3 totals 15 residues. Germline CDR1 is SGHRS and CDR2 is YFSETQ. J is TRBJ1-2 and V is TRBV5-1, with 7 bases aligning to TRBD1. Sequenced material: memory (CD45RA-) CD4+ T cells from blood. The sequence was collected from a human donor in good health. CDR3 protein: CASSLLGGSGYGYTF. Written as DNA, the CDR3 is TGCGCCAGCAGCTTATTAGGGGGCTCGGGCTATGGCTACACCTTC.